This TCR beta chain was identified during a study of T-cell reconstitution after alpha-beta-depleted transplantation in children (dated by TCRdb to the mid-2010s). Regarding the complete study: Using TCR repertoire profiling, the study followed T-cell immune reconstitution in a quantitative way in children after TCRalphabeta/CD19-depleted allogeneic hematopoietic cell transplantation. Overall study outcomes, separate from this receptor: The high TCRbeta diversity at day 60 in some patients was ascribed to recipient T cells and intrathymic progenitors that had survived conditioning. Over subsequent months, a decline in hyperexpanded clone frequencies was noted, and after one year, T-cell counts and TCRbeta diversity were mostly ascribed to newly produced T cells. About two months after transplant, the apparently early recovery of alphabetaT-cell counts reportedly depended on just several hundred clones that had expanded rapidly and came from non-depleted graft cells.

To prepare the library, PCR was applied. The reads were generated on an Illumina HiSeq 2500. TCR library preparation used molecular barcoding, with unique molecular identifiers applied to normalize quantification of the TCRbeta repertoire. Clones were called with MiXCR by TCRdb after fastp trimmed the public reads at Q25, and only in-frame beta chains were retained. Each entry is one CDR3 protein sequence, shown with its most common DNA and genes. Here the sample has hundreds of thousands of distinct CDR3 sequences; around 14% occur a single time. Around 0.8% of the sample belongs to the ten largest clones. This specimen's treatment or condition label, per the study, means: allogeneic hematopoietic cell transplantation with graft depleted of TCRalphabeta T cells and CD19 B cells. The children who served as transplant recipients had been given grafts of TCRalphabeta/CD19-depleted allogeneic hematopoietic cells.

This clonotype was found a few times. Its antigen is unknown. No per-base quality is available; no much larger clone lies one base away. The source of this sequence is a girl aged 2-10 years with congenital amegakaryocytic thrombocytopenia, due to receive a stem cell transplant. This specimen was PBMCs, taken before TCRalphabeta/CD19-depleted stem cell transplant.

DNA sequence: TGTGCCAGCAGCGCCGGGACCAACACTGAAGCTTTCTTT. Translated, it reads CASSAGTNTEAFF. The receptor chain draws on TRBV7-3 and TRBJ1-1; TRBD1 might be the D gene, on 5 matching bases. The CDR1 and CDR2 encoded by the germline V gene are SGHTA and FQGTGA. The CDR3, from cysteine to phenylalanine, totals 13 residues. The CDR3 DNA has 39 bases and is translated from base 1. V and J lose 5 bases and 2 bases, and a span of 9 bases separates them.